The rows below give T cell receptor beta chains drawn from one sample of a study of CXCR3-negative and CXCR3-positive naive CD8 T cells. Each CDR3 protein gets one entry in TCRdb, which reprocessed the 5' RACE reads and gives no DNA. The sample holds tens of thousands of distinct CDR3 sequences. Material for sequencing was naive CXCR3- CD8+ T cells from blood. These receptor sequences come from a human donor in good health. Some clones in this sample may be carry-over from other donors' samples. Each CDR3 is given with its conserved first and last residue.

TRBJ1-5,TRBV5-1,CASSLGGLDQPQHF
TRBJ2-2,TRBV27,CASSPPGTNTGELFF
TRBJ2-5,TRBV7-6,CASSRYQETQYF
TRBJ2-5,TRBV6-5,CASSYGVEETQYF
TRBJ2-2,TRBV7-3,CASSFASGGQIGELFF
TRBJ2-5,TRBV28,CASSFARVLETQYF
TRBJ2-7,TRBV20-1,CSAPDTFPYEQYF
TRBJ2-1,TRBV20-1,CSARVGQGGGYEQFF
TRBJ1-6,TRBV29-1,CSASLGQYNSPLHF
TRBJ2-7,TRBV19,CASSIMSGSASYEQYF
TRBJ2-3,TRBV6-5,CASSTQGAGITDTQYF
TRBJ2-7,TRBV6-2/TRBV6-3,CASRTGAYEQYF
TRBJ2-2,TRBV11-2,CASSPGLAGTSNTGELFF
TRBJ1-1,TRBV29-1,CSIDKSHTEAFF
TRBJ2-2,TRBV11-2,CASSLRDTGELLF
TRBJ2-7,TRBV7-9,CASRPDEAYEQYF
TRBJ1-2,TRBV12-3/TRBV12-4,CASSPMVDYGYTF
TRBJ2-1,TRBV24-1,CATSDLAGDPNEQFF
TRBJ2-5,TRBV6-6,CASSFDPKETQYF
TRBJ2-3,TRBV9,CASSVAVLAGGRTDTQYF
TRBJ2-2,TRBV4-1,CASTGPTGELFF
TRBJ1-1,TRBV21-1,CASPRDGSNTEAFF
TRBJ1-1,TRBV29-1,CSETGQTNTEAFF
TRBJ1-5,TRBV29-1,CSVVLAEESGEPQHF
TRBJ1-2,TRBV13,CASSLEGREDSYTF
TRBJ1-4,TRBV7-9,CASSNVGGGLGEKLFF
TRBJ2-3,TRBV28,CATGLAGGRTDTQYF
TRBJ2-7,TRBV5-1,CASSYGHSSSYEQYF
TRBJ2-3,TRBV6-5,CASSTSLSDTQYF
TRBJ2-7,TRBV30,CAWTGDYEQYF
TRBJ2-2,TRBV4-1,CASSQVLGLAGIRTGELFF
TRBJ2-3,TRBV29-1,CSAVVRNSTDTQYF
TRBJ2-7,TRBV7-9,CASSLQRGAYEQYF
TRBJ2-2,TRBV7-9,CASSPPGTDTGELFF
TRBJ1-5,TRBV27,CASSLSAGSNQPQHF
TRBJ2-7,TRBV12-3/TRBV12-4,CASSPGAMASYEQYF
TRBJ2-1,TRBV28,CASSLPSQRDRDRPNEQFF
TRBJ1-2,TRBV9,CASSLGQVAPLYGYTF
TRBJ2-5,TRBV20-1,CSAKTVAGGQQETQYF
TRBJ2-7,TRBV11-2,CASSVQQVAYEQYF
TRBJ1-5,TRBV29-1,CSVLGQGRDQPQHF
TRBJ2-7,TRBV20-1,CSARDRPDRGITYEQYF
TRBJ2-6,TRBV4-3,CASSQDWGTGANVLTF
TRBJ1-4,TRBV14,CASSPTPGTRKGGLFF
TRBJ2-5,TRBV29-1,CSVAGASSYEQYF
TRBJ2-1,TRBV12-3/TRBV12-4,CASSLLQRNEQFF
TRBJ2-1,TRBV7-7,CASSLGLATINEQFF
TRBJ2-1,TRBV29-1,CSVEVSGNEQFF
TRBJ2-7,TRBV29-1,CSVILGTSNSYEQYF
TRBJ2-7,TRBV23-1,CASSPYRIHRASGTQHF
TRBJ1-1,TRBV6-5,CAGSYGAGGLEAFF
TRBJ2-7,TRBV29-1,CSVVAGPMSYEQYF
TRBJ2-1,TRBV14,CASSQEGNYNEQFF
TRBJ2-1,TRBV4-1,CASRTSDGHNEQFF
TRBJ2-1,TRBV7-6,CASSLTGSNNEQFF
TRBJ2-5,TRBV12-3/TRBV12-4,CASSVRQKETQYF
TRBJ2-7,TRBV2,CASAAPGTGANEQYF